Only one count was recorded for the clone carrying this TCR beta chain. This sample is part of a study of blood T cell repertoires in COVID-19. Germline V gene lookup returns CDR1 MDHEN and CDR2 SYDVKM. The V end lost 2 bases, the J end lost 6 bases, and 10 bases lay between the germline ends. The CDR3 is 13 amino acids. Measured with immunoSEQ multiplex PCR; TCRdb has only the in-frame clones, and not every one. The data hold over 250,000 clones, with around 87% observed a single time. The sequenced sample was PBMCs or T cells enriched from blood (not recorded which). The origin of this receptor is a woman younger than 35 who had recovered from COVID-19. This sequence joins TRBV28 and TRBJ1-1; D perhaps matches TRBD1 (6 bases). CDR3 in amino acids: CASSLRQGSEAFF. The CDR3 nucleotides read TGTGCCAGCAGTTTACGGCAGGGGTCTGAAGCTTTCTTT.